These T cell receptor beta chains were read from a single sample in a study of shared clonotypes between healthy human individuals. Here immunoSEQ multiplex PCR was the method, and the copy in TCRdb shows in-frame clones only, minus some. The table lists hundreds of thousands of clones, less than 75% of them singletons, with less than 11% in the top ten. Sequences were obtained from memory CD4+ T cells sorted from blood. These receptors all stem from a man aged 25 to 40 in good health. Each CDR3 is given with its conserved first and last residue. The D gene is left open where the match is weak. For some rows the clone size is stated as once, few or many, or as a class when expanded; others skip it.

V gene,clone size,D gene,J gene,CDR3 protein,CDR3 DNA
TRBV5-1,.,.,TRBJ2-1,CASSAVGTKDEQFF,TGCGCCAGCAGCGCTGTAGGAACTAAGGATGAGCAGTTCTTC
TRBV15,.,.,TRBJ2-4,CATSREVSGQNIQYF,TGTGCCACCAGCAGAGAGGTCAGCGGTCAAAACATTCAGTACTTC
TRBV27,few,.,TRBJ1-5,CASSLSAPRNQPQHF,TGTGCCAGCAGTTTATCGGCCCCTCGCAATCAGCCCCAGCATTTT
TRBV6-5,.,TRBD2,TRBJ2-1,CASSYGTSPYNEQFF,TGTGCCAGCAGTTACGGGACTAGCCCCTACAATGAGCAGTTCTTC
TRBV7-6,.,.,TRBJ1-2,CARPTGGGDYGYTF,TGTGCCAGGCCAACAGGTGGGGGGGACTATGGCTACACCTTC
TRBV18,.,TRBD1,TRBJ2-2,CASSPYTGGPANTEELFF,TGTGCCAGCTCACCCTATACAGGGGGCCCCGCGAACACCGAGGAGCTGTTTTTT
TRBV18,.,TRBD1,TRBJ2-1,CASSPDRVTLDKQFF,TGTGCCAGCTCACCGGACAGGGTAACCCTGGATAAGCAGTTCTTC
TRBV28,.,.,TRBJ1-5,CASSAPGRGNQPQHF,TGTGCCAGCAGTGCCCCGGGCCGCGGCAATCAGCCCCAGCATTTT
TRBV14,.,.,TRBJ2-6,CASSQVFLGSSGANVLTF,TGTGCCAGCAGCCAAGTTTTTTTAGGTAGCTCTGGGGCCAACGTCCTGACTTTC
TRBV11-2,many,.,TRBJ2-3,CASSFDQGGDTQYF,TGTGCCAGCAGCTTCGACCAGGGGGGGGATACGCAGTATTTT
TRBV7-2,.,.,TRBJ2-7,CASSLGGSTYEQYF,TGTGCCAGCAGCTTAGGGGGGTCAACCTACGAGCAGTACTTC
TRBV9,.,TRBD1,TRBJ1-2,CASSVATGGNGYTF,TGTGCCAGCAGCGTAGCTACAGGGGGCAATGGCTACACCTTC
TRBV21-1,.,.,TRBJ2-1,CASSRLAGEYNEQFF,TGTGCCAGCAGCAGACTAGCGGGAGAGTACAATGAGCAGTTCTTC
TRBV27,.,.,TRBJ1-3,CASSYRSGNTIYF,TGTGCCAGCAGTTACCGCTCTGGAAACACCATATATTTT
TRBV4-1,.,.,TRBJ1-6,CASSQPGQGPNSPLHF,TGCGCCAGCAGCCAACCTGGGCAGGGACCTAATTCACCCCTCCACTTT
TRBV2,few,.,TRBJ2-7,CASTPGLGLQYF,TGTGCCAGCACCCCGGGCCTGGGTCTCCAGTACTTC
TRBV11-2,once,.,TRBJ1-2,CASSLDRTGANYGYTF,TGTGCCAGCAGCTTAGATCGTACGGGCGCGAACTATGGCTACACCTTC
TRBV7-9,.,.,TRBJ1-2,CASSSGGRGYTF,TGTGCCAGCAGCTCTGGAGGAAGGGGCTACACCTTC
TRBV30,.,.,TRBJ2-5,CAWGSRETQYF,TGTGCCTGGGGTTCCAGGGAGACCCAGTACTTC
TRBV29-1,.,.,TRBJ2-1,CSARTPIRYNEQFF,TGCAGCGCCAGGACTCCCATACGCTACAATGAGCAGTTCTTC
TRBV9,.,TRBD1,TRBJ2-7,CASSVGGQNSEQYF,TGTGCCAGCAGCGTAGGGGGACAGAATTCCGAGCAGTACTTC
TRBV28,.,.,TRBJ2-7,CASSSNRVSSEQYF,TGTGCCAGCAGTTCTAACAGGGTTTCTAGCGAGCAGTACTTC
TRBV7-9,.,TRBD1,TRBJ2-1,CASSPLQGTGYNEQFF,TGTGCCAGCAGCCCCCTACAGGGGACAGGATACAATGAGCAGTTCTTC
TRBV5-4,.,TRBD2,TRBJ2-3,CASSWPGLAGADTQYF,TGTGCCAGCAGCTGGCCGGGACTAGCGGGCGCAGATACGCAGTATTTT
TRBV7-2,.,.,TRBJ2-7,CASSLGFGGDLDYEQYF,TGTGCCAGCAGCTTAGGTTTTGGCGGGGACTTGGATTACGAGCAGTACTTC
TRBV18,many,TRBD2,TRBJ2-7,CASSLSRGGPREQYF,TGTGCCAGCTCACTGTCGAGGGGAGGGCCGCGCGAGCAGTACTTC
TRBV11-2,.,TRBD2,TRBJ2-7,CASSPLSRSRTSRSYEQYF,TGTGCCAGCAGCCCACTATCCAGGTCTAGGACTAGCCGTTCCTACGAGCAGTACTTC
TRBV6-1,.,.,TRBJ1-2,CASSEGPAGGGYGYTF,TGTGCCAGCAGTGAAGGCCCTGCGGGGGGCGGCTATGGCTACACCTTC
TRBV14,few,.,TRBJ2-1,CASSQDEGSGASDGGQFF,TGTGCCAGCAGCCAAGATGAAGGTTCCGGGGCTTCTGACGGGGGGCAGTTCTTC
TRBV29-1,.,TRBD2,TRBJ2-1,CSVEGTSGSAYNEQFF,TGCAGCGTTGAAGGCACTAGCGGGAGTGCCTACAATGAGCAGTTCTTC
TRBV7-3,many,.,TRBJ1-2,CASSLSQGNGYTF,TGTGCCAGCAGCTTATCACAGGGAAATGGCTACACCTTC
TRBV9,.,TRBD1,TRBJ2-1,CASSRQGVYNEQFF,TGTGCCAGCAGCCGACAGGGGGTTTACAATGAGCAGTTCTTC
TRBV19,.,.,TRBJ1-5,CASSIRGSNQPQHF,TGTGCCAGTAGTATAAGGGGAAGCAATCAGCCCCAGCATTTT
TRBV29-1,.,TRBD2,TRBJ2-1,CSVEPRVSGAQFF,TGCAGCGTTGAACCGAGGGTTAGCGGGGCGCAGTTCTTC
TRBV9,.,.,TRBJ2-7,CASSVGPSTGEQYF,TGTGCCAGCAGCGTAGGTCCCTCTACGGGTGAGCAGTACTTC
TRBV27,many,TRBD1,TRBJ1-5,CASNLQGAREKPQHF,TGTGCCAGTAACCTACAGGGGGCGCGTGAGAAGCCCCAGCATTTT
TRBV7-2,.,TRBD2,TRBJ2-7,CASSLVGTSGAYEQYF,TGTGCCAGCAGCTTAGTGGGGACTAGCGGCGCCTACGAGCAGTACTTC
TRBV19,.,.,TRBJ2-1,CASSMDTDNEQFF,TGTGCCAGTAGTATGGACACGGACAATGAGCAGTTCTTC
TRBV5-1,.,.,TRBJ2-7,CASSPANPTYEQYF,TGCGCCAGCAGTCCAGCGAACCCCACCTACGAGCAGTACTTC
TRBV13,.,.,TRBJ2-3,CASSLQTSTDTQYF,TGTGCCAGCAGCCTCCAGACTAGCACAGATACGCAGTATTTT
TRBV6-6,.,TRBD1,TRBJ2-2,CASSFGQGKVGELFF,TGTGCCAGCAGTTTTGGACAGGGCAAGGTCGGGGAGCTGTTTTTT
TRBV11-3,many,.,TRBJ2-1,CASSSQSGASYNEQFF,TGTGCCAGCAGCTCCCAATCGGGGGCTTCGTACAATGAGCAGTTCTTC
TRBV11-2,.,TRBD2,TRBJ2-1,CASSFGLAGFNEQFF,TGTGCCAGCAGCTTCGGACTAGCGGGGTTTAATGAGCAGTTCTTC
TRBV2,.,TRBD2,TRBJ2-3,CASSRSGSPTDTQYF,TGTGCCAGCAGTAGAAGCGGGAGTCCCACAGATACGCAGTATTTT
TRBV7-9,.,TRBD1,TRBJ1-1,CASSRGQATEAFF,TGTGCCAGCAGCCGCGGACAGGCCACTGAAGCTTTCTTT
TRBV7-8,.,.,TRBJ2-1,CASSLASPQYNEQFF,TGTGCCAGCAGCCTCGCTTCCCCGCAATACAATGAGCAGTTCTTC
TRBV11-3,.,.,TRBJ2-1,CASSHTSGYNEQFF,TGTGCCAGCAGCCACACCTCGGGTTACAATGAGCAGTTCTTC
TRBV5-5,.,.,TRBJ1-5,CASSPPLTGGDQPQHF,TGTGCCAGCAGTCCTCCCCTGACTGGCGGAGATCAGCCCCAGCATTTT
TRBV9,.,TRBD1,TRBJ2-5,CASSPQGQGVEETQYF,TGTGCCAGCAGCCCCCAGGGACAGGGCGTGGAAGAGACCCAGTACTTC
TRBV7-6,.,TRBD2,TRBJ2-3,CASSGPGLAGVGATDTQYF,TGTGCCAGCAGCGGACCGGGACTAGCGGGAGTTGGAGCGACAGATACGCAGTATTTT
TRBV2,.,TRBD2,TRBJ2-3,CASSGRTSATDTQYF,TGTGCCAGCAGTGGTAGGACTAGCGCCACAGATACGCAGTATTTT
TRBV6-5,.,.,TRBJ2-5,CATVPGDSTSPKYF,TGTGCCACCGTCCCTGGGGACTCGACGTCTCCAAAGTACTTC
TRBV7-9,.,TRBD1,TRBJ1-1,CASSSRGGGGTEAFF,TGTGCCAGCAGCTCCAGGGGGGGAGGGGGGACTGAAGCTTTCTTT
TRBV28,few,.,TRBJ2-1,CASVSGGQNEQFF,TGTGCCAGCGTGTCGGGGGGCCAAAATGAGCAGTTCTTC
TRBV5-1,.,.,TRBJ2-5,CASSLMGQETQYF,TGCGCCAGCAGCTTGATGGGGCAAGAGACCCAGTACTTC